Below, one T cell receptor beta chain is given with its context. Antigen unknown. Germline V lookup: CDR1 MDHEN, CDR2 SYDVKM. The V gene end was trimmed by 2 bases and the J gene end by 5 bases; junction bases not matched to a gene: 16. The CDR3 consists of 19 residues. The data belong to a study of OX40 agonist ivuxolimab in advanced cancers. Study-wide background: Those treated in dose escalation had hepatocellular carcinoma, melanoma, renal cell cancer or head and neck cancer.

Whole-study results and caveats: The average count of expanded clones was higher among CD8+ T cells than among CD4+.

TCRdb's copy holds only in-frame clones and misses some; the assay was immunoSEQ multiplex PCR. The table lists approximately 18,000 clones, around 82% of them singletons. This sequence joins TRBV28 and TRBJ2-3, with 10 bases lining up with TRBD1. Source: CD4+ or CD8+ T cells sorted from blood, taken in a trial of the OX40 agonist ivuxolimab. The TCR comes from an adult with an advanced solid tumor such as melanoma, head and neck, liver or kidney cancer. The CDR3 nucleotides read TGTGCCAGCAGTTTAAAGGTCCGGACAGGGGGTCTCCCGGAAGATACGCAGTATTTT. The encoded protein is CASSLKVRTGGLPEDTQYF.